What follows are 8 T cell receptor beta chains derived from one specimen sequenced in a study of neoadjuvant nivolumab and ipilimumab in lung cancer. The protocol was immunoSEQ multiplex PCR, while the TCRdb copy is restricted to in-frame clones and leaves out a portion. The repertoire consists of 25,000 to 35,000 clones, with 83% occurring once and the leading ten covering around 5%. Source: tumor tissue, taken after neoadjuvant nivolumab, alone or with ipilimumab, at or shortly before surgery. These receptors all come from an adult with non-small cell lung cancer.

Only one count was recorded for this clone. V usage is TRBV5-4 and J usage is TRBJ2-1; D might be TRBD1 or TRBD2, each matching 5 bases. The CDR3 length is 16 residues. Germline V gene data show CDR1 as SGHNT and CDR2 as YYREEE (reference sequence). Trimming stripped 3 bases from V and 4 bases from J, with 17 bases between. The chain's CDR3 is CASSSYGEGQYNEQFF. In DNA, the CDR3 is TGTGCCAGCAGCTCGTACGGAGAGGGGCAATACAATGAGCAGTTCTTC.

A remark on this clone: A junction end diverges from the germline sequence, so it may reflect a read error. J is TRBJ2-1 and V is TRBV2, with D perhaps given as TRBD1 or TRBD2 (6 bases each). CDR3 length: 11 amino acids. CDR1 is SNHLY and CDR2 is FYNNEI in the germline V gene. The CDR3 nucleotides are TGTGCCAGCACTGAACGGGGGCCTCAGTTCTTC. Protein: CASTERGPQFF.

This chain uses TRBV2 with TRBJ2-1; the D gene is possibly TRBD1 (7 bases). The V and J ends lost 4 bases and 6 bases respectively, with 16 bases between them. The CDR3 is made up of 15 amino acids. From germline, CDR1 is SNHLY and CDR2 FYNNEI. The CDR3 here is CASSGRHQGGNEQFF. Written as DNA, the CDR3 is TGTGCCAGCAGTGGTAGACACCAGGGGGGCAATGAGCAGTTCTTC.

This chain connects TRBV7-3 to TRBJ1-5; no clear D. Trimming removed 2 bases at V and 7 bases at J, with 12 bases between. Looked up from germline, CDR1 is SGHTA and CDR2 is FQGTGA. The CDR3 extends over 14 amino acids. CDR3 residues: CASSLLVKGQPQHF. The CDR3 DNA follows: TGTGCCAGCAGCTTATTAGTGAAAGGCCAGCCCCAGCATTTT.

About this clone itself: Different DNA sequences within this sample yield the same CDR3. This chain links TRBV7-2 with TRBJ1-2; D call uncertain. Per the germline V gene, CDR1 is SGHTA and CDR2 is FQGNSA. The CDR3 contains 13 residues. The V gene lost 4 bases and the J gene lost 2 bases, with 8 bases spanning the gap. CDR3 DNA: TGTGCCAGCAGCTACGACCTCAACTATGGCTACACCTTC. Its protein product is CASSYDLNYGYTF.

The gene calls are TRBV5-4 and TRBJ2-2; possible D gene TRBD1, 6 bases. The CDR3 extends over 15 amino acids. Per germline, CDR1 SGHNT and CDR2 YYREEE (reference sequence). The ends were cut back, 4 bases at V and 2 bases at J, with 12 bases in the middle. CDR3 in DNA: TGTGCCAGCAGCAATGACAGGAGAAACACCGGGGAGCTGTTTTTT. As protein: CASSNDRRNTGELFF.

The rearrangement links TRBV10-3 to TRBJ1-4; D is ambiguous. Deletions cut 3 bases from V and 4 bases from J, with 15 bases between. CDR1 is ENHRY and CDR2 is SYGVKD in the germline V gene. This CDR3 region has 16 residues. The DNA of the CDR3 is TGTGCCATCAGTGATGATCCGGGCTGGATTAATGAAAAACTGTTTTTT. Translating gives CAISDDPGWINEKLFF.

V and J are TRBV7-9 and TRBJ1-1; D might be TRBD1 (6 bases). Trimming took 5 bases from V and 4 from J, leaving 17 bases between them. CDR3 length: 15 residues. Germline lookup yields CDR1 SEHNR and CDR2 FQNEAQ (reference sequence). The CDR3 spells CASSDYRVLSTEAFF. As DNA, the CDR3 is TGTGCCAGCAGCGACTACAGGGTTTTAAGCACTGAAGCTTTCTTT.